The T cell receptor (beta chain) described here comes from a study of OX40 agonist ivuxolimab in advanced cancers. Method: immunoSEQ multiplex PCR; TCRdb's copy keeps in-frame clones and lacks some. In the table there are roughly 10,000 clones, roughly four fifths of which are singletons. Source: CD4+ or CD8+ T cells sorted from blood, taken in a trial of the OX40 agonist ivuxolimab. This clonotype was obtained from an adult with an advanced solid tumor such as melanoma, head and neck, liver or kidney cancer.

The CDR3: CASSPGGGGILSTAYEQYF. The CDR3 DNA is TGTGCCAGCAGCCCTGGTGGGGGGGGTATTTTATCAACGGCCTACGAGCAGTACTTC. This chain connects TRBV4-2 to TRBJ2-7; the match to TRBD2 covers 7 bases. The CDR3 consists of 19 residues. Trimming at V came to 4 bases and at J to 2 bases, leaving 20 bases not matched to a gene. Looked up from germline, CDR1 is LGHNA and CDR2 is YNFKEQ.